This T cell receptor beta chain was recorded in a study of CD8 T cells in Susac syndrome. Study outcomes and limitations: A relatively small number of individuals underwent TCR sequencing and HLA analysis.

This clonotype was detected a few times. Its antigen is not known. Random hexamers were used to reverse transcribe an amount of roughly 0.45 to 1 ug RNA. TCRdb re-analysed the immunoSEQ multiplex PCR reads in MiXCR, keeping a single row per CDR3 protein. Altogether more than 95,000 distinct CDR3 sequences are present, around 94% being singletons, with the ten largest covering approximately 0.22%. Trimming stripped 3 bases from V and 4 bases from J, with 7 bases between. The CDR3 contains 13 residues. The germline V gene encodes CDR1 LNHDA and CDR2 SQIVND (reference sequence). The source is a human donor with Susac syndrome. The sample consisted of CD8+ T cells from PBMCs. The chain carries TRBV19 and TRBJ2-1, with no clear D. The CDR3 nucleotides are TGTGCCAGTAGTATCGACCTTTACAATGAGCAGTTCTTC. It translates to CASSIDLYNEQFF. The full variable domain, with the rest looked up from reference TRBV19 and TRBJ2-1, is DGGITQSPKYLFRKEGQNVTLSCEQNLNHDAMYWYRQDPGQGLRLIYYSQIVNDFQKGDIAEGYSVSREKKESFPLTVTSAQKNPTAFYLCASSIDLYNEQFFGPGTRLTVL.